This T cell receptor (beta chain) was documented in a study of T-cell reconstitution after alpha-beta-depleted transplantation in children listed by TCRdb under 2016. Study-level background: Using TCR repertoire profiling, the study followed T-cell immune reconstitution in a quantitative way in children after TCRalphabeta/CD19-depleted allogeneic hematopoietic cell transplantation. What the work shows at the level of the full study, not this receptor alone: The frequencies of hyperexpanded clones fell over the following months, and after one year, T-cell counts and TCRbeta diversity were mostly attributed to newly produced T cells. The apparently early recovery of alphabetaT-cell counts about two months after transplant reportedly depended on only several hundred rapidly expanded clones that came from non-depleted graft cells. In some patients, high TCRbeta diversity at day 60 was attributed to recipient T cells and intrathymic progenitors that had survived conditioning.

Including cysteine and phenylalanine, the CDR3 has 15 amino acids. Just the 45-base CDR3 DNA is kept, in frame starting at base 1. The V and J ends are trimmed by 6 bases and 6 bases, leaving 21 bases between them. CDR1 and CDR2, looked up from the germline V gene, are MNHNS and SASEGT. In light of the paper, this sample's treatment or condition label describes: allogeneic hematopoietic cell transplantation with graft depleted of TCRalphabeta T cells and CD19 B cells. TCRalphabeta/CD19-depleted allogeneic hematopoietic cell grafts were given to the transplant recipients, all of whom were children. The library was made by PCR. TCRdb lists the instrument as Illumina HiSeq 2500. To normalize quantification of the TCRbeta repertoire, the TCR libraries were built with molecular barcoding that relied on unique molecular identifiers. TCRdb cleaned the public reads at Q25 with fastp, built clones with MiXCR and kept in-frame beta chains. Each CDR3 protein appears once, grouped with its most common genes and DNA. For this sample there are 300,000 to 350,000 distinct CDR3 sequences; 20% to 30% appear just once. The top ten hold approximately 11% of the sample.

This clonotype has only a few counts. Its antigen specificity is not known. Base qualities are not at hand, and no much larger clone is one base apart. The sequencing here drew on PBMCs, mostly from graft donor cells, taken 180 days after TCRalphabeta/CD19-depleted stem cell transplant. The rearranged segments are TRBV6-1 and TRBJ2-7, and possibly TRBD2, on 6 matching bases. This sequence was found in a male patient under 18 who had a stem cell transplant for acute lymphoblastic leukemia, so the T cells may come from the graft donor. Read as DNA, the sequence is TGTGCCAGCAGGGCTCAGCGGGCTAAGTCGGGCGAGCAGTACTTC. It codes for CASRAQRAKSGEQYF.